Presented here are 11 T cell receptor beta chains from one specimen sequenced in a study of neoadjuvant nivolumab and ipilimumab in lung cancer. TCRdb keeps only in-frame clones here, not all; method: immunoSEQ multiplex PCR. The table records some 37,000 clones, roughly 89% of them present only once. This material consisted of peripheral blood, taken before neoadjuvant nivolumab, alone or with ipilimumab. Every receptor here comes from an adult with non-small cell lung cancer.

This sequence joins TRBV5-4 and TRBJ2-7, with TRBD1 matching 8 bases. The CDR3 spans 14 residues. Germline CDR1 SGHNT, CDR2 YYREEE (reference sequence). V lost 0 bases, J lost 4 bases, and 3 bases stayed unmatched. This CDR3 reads CASSLADRVYEQYF. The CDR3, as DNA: TGTGCCAGCAGCTTGGCGGACAGGGTATACGAGCAGTACTTC. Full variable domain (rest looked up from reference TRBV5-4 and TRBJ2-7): ETGVTQSPTHLIKTRGQQVTLRCSSQSGHNTVSWYQQALGQGPQFIFQYYREEENGRGNFPPRFSGLQFPNYSSELNVNALELDDSALYLCASSLADRVYEQYFGPGTRLTVT.

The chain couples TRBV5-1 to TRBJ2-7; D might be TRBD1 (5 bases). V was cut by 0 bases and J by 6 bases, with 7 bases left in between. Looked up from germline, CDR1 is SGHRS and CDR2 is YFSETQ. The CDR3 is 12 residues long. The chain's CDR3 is CASSLAGIEQYF. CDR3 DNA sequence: TGCGCCAGCAGCTTGGCAGGGATCGAGCAGTACTTC.

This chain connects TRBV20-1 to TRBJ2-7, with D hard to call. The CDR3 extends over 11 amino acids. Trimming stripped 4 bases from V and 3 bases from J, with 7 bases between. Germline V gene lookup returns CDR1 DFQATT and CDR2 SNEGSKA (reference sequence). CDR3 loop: CSANTRYEQYF. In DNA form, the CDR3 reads TGCAGTGCTAATACCCGCTACGAGCAGTACTTC.

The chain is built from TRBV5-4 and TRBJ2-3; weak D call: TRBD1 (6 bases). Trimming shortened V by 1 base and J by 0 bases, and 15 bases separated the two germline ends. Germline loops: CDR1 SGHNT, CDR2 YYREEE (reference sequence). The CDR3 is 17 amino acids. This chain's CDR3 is CASSLPGTPASTDTQYF. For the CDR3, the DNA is TGTGCCAGCAGCTTGCCCGGGACACCGGCTAGCACAGATACGCAGTATTTT. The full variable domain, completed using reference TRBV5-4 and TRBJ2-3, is ETGVTQSPTHLIKTRGQQVTLRCSSQSGHNTVSWYQQALGQGPQFIFQYYREEENGRGNFPPRFSGLQFPNYSSELNVNALELDDSALYLCASSLPGTPASTDTQYFGPGTRLTVL.

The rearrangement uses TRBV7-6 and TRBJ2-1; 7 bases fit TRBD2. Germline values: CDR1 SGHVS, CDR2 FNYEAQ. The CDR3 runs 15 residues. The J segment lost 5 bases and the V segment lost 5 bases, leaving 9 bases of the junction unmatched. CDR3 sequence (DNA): TGTGCCAGCAGCCTCGGGACTAACAAAGACAATGAGCAGTTCTTC. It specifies CASSLGTNKDNEQFF.

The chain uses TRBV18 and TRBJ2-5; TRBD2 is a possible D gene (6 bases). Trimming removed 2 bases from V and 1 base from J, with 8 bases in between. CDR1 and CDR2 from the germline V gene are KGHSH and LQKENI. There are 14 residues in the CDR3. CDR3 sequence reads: CASSPFGGQETQYF. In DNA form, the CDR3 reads TGTGCCAGCTCACCATTCGGGGGCCAAGAGACCCAGTACTTC. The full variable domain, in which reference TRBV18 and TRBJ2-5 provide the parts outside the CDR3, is NAGVMQNPRHLVRRRGQEARLRCSPMKGHSHVYWYRQLPEEGLKFMVYLQKENIIDESGMPKERFSAEFPKEGPSILRIQQVVRGDSAAYFCASSPFGGQETQYFGPGTRLLVL.

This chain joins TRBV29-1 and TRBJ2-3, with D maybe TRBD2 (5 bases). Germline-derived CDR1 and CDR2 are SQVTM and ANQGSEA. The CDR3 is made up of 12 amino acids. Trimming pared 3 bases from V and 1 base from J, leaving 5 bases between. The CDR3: CSVERGTDTQYF. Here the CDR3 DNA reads TGCAGCGTTGAGAGGGGCACAGATACGCAGTATTTT.

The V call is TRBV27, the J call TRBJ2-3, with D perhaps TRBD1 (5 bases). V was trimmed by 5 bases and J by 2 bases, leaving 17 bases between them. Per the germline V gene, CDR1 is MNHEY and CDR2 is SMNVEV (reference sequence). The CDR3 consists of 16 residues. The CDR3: CASSPVGAENTDTQYF. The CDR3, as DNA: TGTGCCAGCAGTCCCGTTGGGGCGGAAAACACAGATACGCAGTATTTT.

CDR3 protein: CASSLTSGSDQNPHEQYF. CDR3 coding DNA: TGTGCCAGCAGCTTGACTAGCGGGAGTGACCAGAACCCCCACGAGCAGTACTTC. The chain links TRBV6-4 to TRBJ2-7; TRBD2 aligns across 12 bases. Looked up from germline, CDR1 is MRHNA and CDR2 is SNTAGT. The junction had 17 bases not matched to a gene; V was cut back by 6 bases and J by 5 bases. There are 18 residues in the CDR3.

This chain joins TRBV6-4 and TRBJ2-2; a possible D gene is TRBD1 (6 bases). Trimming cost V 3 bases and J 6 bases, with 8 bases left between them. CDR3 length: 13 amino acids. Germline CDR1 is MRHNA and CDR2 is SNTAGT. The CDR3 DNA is TGTGCCAGCAGTGAGGGGGCCTCCGGGGAGCTGTTTTTT. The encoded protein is CASSEGASGELFF.

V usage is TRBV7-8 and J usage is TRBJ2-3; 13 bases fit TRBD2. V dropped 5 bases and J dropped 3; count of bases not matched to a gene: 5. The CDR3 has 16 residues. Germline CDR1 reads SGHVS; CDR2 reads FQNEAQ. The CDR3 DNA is TGTGCCAGCAGCCCAGGACTAGCGGGAGTGACAGATACGCAGTATTTT. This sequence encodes CASSPGLAGVTDTQYF.